The 10 T cell receptor beta chains given below trace back to one sample, sequenced in a study of blood T cell repertoires in COVID-19. Clones were read by immunoSEQ multiplex PCR, and TCRdb kept only the in-frame ones, dropping some. The sample has around 140,000 clones, over 80% seen once; the top ten hold over 9.5%. The sequencing input was peripheral blood. The receptors derive from a man in his 60s with active or convalescent COVID-19.

The rearrangement links TRBV28 to TRBJ2-2; 8 bases are shared with TRBD1. V was clipped by 8 bases and J by 0 bases; unmatched bases: 2. This CDR3 spans 14 amino acids. Germline values: CDR1 MDHEN, CDR2 SYDVKM. DNA for the CDR3: TGTGCCAGCTGGACAGGGTCGAACACCGGGGAGCTGTTTTTT. It translates to CASWTGSNTGELFF.

The chain has TRBV28 and TRBJ1-2, with no clear D. There are 15 residues in the CDR3. V was pared by 2 bases and J by 4 bases, with 14 bases between. From germline, CDR1 is MDHEN and CDR2 SYDVKM. The CDR3 sequence is CASSLEARGVYGYTF. In nucleotides, the CDR3 is TGTGCCAGCAGTTTAGAGGCCCGGGGAGTCTATGGCTACACCTTC.

The chain is built from TRBV7-9 and TRBJ2-1; 7 positions agree with TRBD2. Germline V CDR1 and CDR2: SEHNR, FQNEAQ (reference sequence). The CDR3 contains 15 residues. Germline trimming cut 2 bases from V and 2 bases from J; bases unmatched to any gene: 3. CDR3 bases: TGTGCCAGCAGCTTAAGCGGGGTAGCCTACAATGAGCAGTTCTTC. Protein: CASSLSGVAYNEQFF. Variable domain in full (rest from reference TRBV7-9 and TRBJ2-1): DTGVSQNPRHKITKRGQNVTFRCDPISEHNRLYWYRQTLGQGPEFLTYFQNEAQLEKSRLLSDRFSAERPKGSFSTLEIQRTEQGDSAMYLCASSLSGVAYNEQFFGPGTRLTVL.

The chain has TRBV28 and TRBJ1-6; D perhaps matches TRBD1 (6 bases). The germline CDR1 and CDR2 sequences are MDHEN and SYDVKM. Deletions cut 2 bases from V and 3 bases from J, with 8 bases between. CDR3 size: 15 residues. CDR3 sequence (DNA): TGTGCCAGCAGTTTAGGGACAATCTATAATTCACCCCTCCACTTT. It specifies CASSLGTIYNSPLHF.

Here the CDR3 reads CAISGPSDSNEQFF. CDR3 coding DNA: TGTGCCATCAGTGGGCCTAGCGACTCAAATGAGCAGTTCTTC. The chain recombines TRBV10-3 with TRBJ2-1; D might be TRBD2 (6 bases). Germline V gene data show CDR1 as ENHRY and CDR2 as SYGVKD. The CDR3 totals 14 residues. Deletions cut 4 bases from V and 7 bases from J, with 14 bases between.

The chain recombines TRBV6-6 with TRBJ1-4; the match to TRBD1 covers 7 bases. There are 15 residues in the CDR3. Trimming removed 5 bases from V and 3 bases from J; junction bases left unmatched: 6. Germline CDR1 is MNHNY and CDR2 is SVGAGI (reference sequence). CDR3 residues: CASSTTGNANEKLFF. The CDR3 nucleotides are TGTGCCAGCAGTACGACAGGGAACGCTAATGAAAAACTGTTTTTT.

The rearrangement joins TRBV9 to TRBJ2-7, with D possibly being TRBD2 (6 bases). CDR1 is SGDLS and CDR2 is YYNGEE in the germline V gene. The V and J ends lost 5 bases and 0 bases respectively, with 9 bases between them. CDR3 length: 13 residues. In nucleotides, the CDR3 is TGTGCCAGCAGTGCGGGACTCTCCTACGAGCAGTACTTC. It codes for CASSAGLSYEQYF.

This chain joins TRBV28 and TRBJ2-1, with TRBD2 matching 16 bases. Trimming removed 8 bases from V and 7 bases from J; junction bases left unmatched: 11. The CDR3 runs 17 residues. Germline CDR1 MDHEN, CDR2 SYDVKM. The CDR3 DNA is TGTGCCAGCTCTGGGACTAGCGGGAGGGTTTTTAGGAATGAGCAGTTCTTC. Translated, it gives CASSGTSGRVFRNEQFF.

The chain combines TRBV27 with TRBJ2-7, with D possibly being TRBD2 (6 bases). CDR3 length: 15 amino acids. Trimming cost V 1 base and J 4 bases, with 14 bases left between them. Per the germline V gene, CDR1 is MNHEY and CDR2 is SMNVEV (reference sequence). CDR3 residues: CASSLLGGAPYEQYF. In nucleotides, the CDR3 is TGTGCCAGCAGTTTATTAGGCGGGGCTCCGTACGAGCAGTACTTC.

The CDR3 nucleotides are TGTGCCAGTAGTATACAGGTCCAGATCGCCGAGCAGTACTTC. As protein: CASSIQVQIAEQYF. The V gene is TRBV19, the J gene TRBJ2-7, with D uncertain. V was clipped by 2 bases and J by 6 bases, with 14 bases between them. CDR1 is LNHDA, CDR2 SQIVND, per germline (reference sequence). The CDR3 is made up of 14 amino acids.